The T cell receptor beta chain described here comes from a study of memory CD4+ T cells and cytomegalovirus serostatus. Study summary: This sample comes from healthy Belgian adults, roughly nine CMV seropositive, roughly 22 seronegative.

Single viable CD3+CD4+CD8-CD45RO+ cells were sorted as the memory CD4+ T cells. Serum IgG to CMV pp150, pp28, p38 and p52 defined serostatus. In the original workflow: Out-of-frame sequences were removed, leaving 2,204,828 distinct TCRbeta sequences. Repertoires were generated with immunoSEQ multiplex PCR, while TCRdb's copy carries only in-frame clones and drops some. Clone size and V and J calls were adopted from that table, with D and trimming inferred from the DNA. The sample has roughly 53,000 clones, around three quarters seen once. Germline V lookup: CDR1 MRHNA, CDR2 SNTAGT. The V end was cut by 3 bases, the J end by 6 bases, with 10 bases between. The CDR3 has 13 amino acids.

The clonotype was recovered from an adult in good health and CMV-seronegative. Sequencing used memory CD4+ T cells from blood. The V gene is TRBV6-4, the J gene TRBJ2-3; D perhaps matches TRBD1 (6 bases). The CDR3 DNA is TGTGCCAGCAGTGAAGGGGGATTCGATACGCAGTATTTT. Translating gives CASSEGGFDTQYF.